This T cell receptor (beta chain) was observed in a study of blood T cells in healthy people across ages. This clonotype was observed a handful of times. Its specificity is not known. For the second PCR, which ran for about 6 to 11 cycles, a sample-barcoded 5' primer and a J-beta primer mix were used. CDR3-containing paired-end reads numbered at least 3 million in each sample. TCRdb processed the 5' RACE reads anew with MiXCR; each CDR3 protein has one entry. The table lists 1.5 million to 2 million distinct CDR3 sequences, just under 50% of them singletons. From germline, CDR1 is SGHAT and CDR2 FQNNGV. Losses at the gene ends were 2 bases for V and 4 bases for J; bases not matched to a gene: 10. This CDR3 is 17 amino acids long. Overall study findings and caveats: Unknown donor CMV status possibly confounded expanded clonotype changes.

Each of the donors had ten milliliters of peripheral blood drawn into EDTA-treated Vacutainer tubes. Isolated per sample were at least 6 million PBMCs. This clonotype was obtained from a woman between 35 and 50 years old in good health. Input material: blood. The gene calls are TRBV11-2 and TRBJ2-1; 8 nucleotides match TRBD2. The CDR3 DNA sequence: TGTGCCAGCAGCTTACGGGGCCGCGGGGGGTCTTACAATGAGCAGTTCTTC. Its translation: CASSLRGRGGSYNEQFF. Based on the CDR3 plus reference TRBV11-2 and TRBJ2-1, the full variable domain is EAGVAQSPRYKIIEKRQSVAFWCNPISGHATLYWYQQILGQGPKLLIQFQNNGVVDDSQLPKDRFSAERLKGVDSTLKIQPAKLEDSAVYLCASSLRGRGGSYNEQFFGPGTRLTVL.